The sequence of this T cell receptor beta chain was determined in a study of brain metastases from non-small cell lung cancer (dated by TCRdb to the late 2010s). Context from the whole study: The study profiled the immune microenvironment of paired resected primary tumors and brain metastases from non-small-cell lung cancer patients. Overall results and qualifications from the work: T-cell infiltration was lower in brain metastases than in primary tumors (P < 0.001). T-cell clones appeared expanded in around two thirds of brain metastases relative to the matched primary tumors. Paired brain metastases and primary tumors largely shared TCR repertoires, although T-cell densities in the metastases were sparse.

The library was produced with the immunoSEQ multiplex PCR assay. T-cell receptor beta chain repertoire sequencing was carried out together with a 770-gene immune expression panel. TCRdb took this table from immuneACCESS and kept in-frame rearrangements with V and J called. Such tables lack part of the clones; where checked against another copy, unresolved V genes explain under half of the gap, and the rest is unexplained. The sample table records about 6,000 clones; roughly 80% of these occur just once. Under 8% of the sample belongs to the ten largest clones. The cohort was made up of around 37 patients with surgically resected non-small-cell lung cancer, each of whom had both a primary tumor specimen and a brain metastasis specimen. The tumor specimens used were formalin-fixed, paraffin-embedded tissues taken from archives. As for this clone: The specificity of this receptor is unknown. Per-base quality was not reported, and no clone a single base away is much larger than it.

V trim: 5 bases; J trim: 5 bases; unmatched bases: 12. Spanning cysteine to phenylalanine, the CDR3 consists of 16 amino acids. Kept here is only the CDR3 DNA, which spans 48 bases and is read in frame from base 1. Reading the germline V gene (reference sequence) gives CDR1 LNHDA and CDR2 SQIVND. Sequenced material: primary lung tumor tissue. The cell subset or site tag for this specimen amounts to: primary lung tumor paired with brain metastasis. The sequence joins TRBV19 to TRBJ2-1, and 7 bases in between align with TRBD2. The sequence was obtained from a donor at least 40 years old with non-small cell lung cancer. In nucleotides, the sequence is TGTGCCAGTAGTCCACGACTAGCACGCGCCCACAATGAGCAGTTCTTC. This yields the protein CASSPRLARAHNEQFF. Here the CDR3 is joined to the reference TRBV19 and TRBJ2-1 genes, and the full variable domain is: DGGITQSPKYLFRKEGQNVTLSCEQNLNHDAMYWYRQDPGQGLRLIYYSQIVNDFQKGDIAEGYSVSREKKESFPLTVTSAQKNPTAFYLCASSPRLARAHNEQFFGPGTRLTVL.